These 20 T cell receptor beta chains originate from one sample sequenced in a study of blood T cells in healthy people across ages. A J-beta primer mix and a sample-barcoded 5' primer were used in a second PCR of roughly 6 to 11 cycles. MiXCR, applied by TCRdb to the 5' RACE reads, yields one record per CDR3 protein. The sample contains 1.5 million to 1.9 million distinct CDR3 sequences, less than 45% of which appear only once. Input material: blood. These receptors came from a woman aged 18-29 years in good health.

V and J are TRBV20-1 and TRBJ1-1; D perhaps matches TRBD1 (5 bases). Germline V gives CDR1 DFQATT, CDR2 SNEGSKA (reference sequence). The CDR3 is 11 residues long. V shed 5 bases and J shed 8 bases, with 12 bases lying between them. The CDR3 bases are TGCAGTGCTCAGGGTTCGGGGGAAGCTTTCTTT. Translated, it gives CSAQGSGEAFF.

This clonotype has more than one count but fewer than ten. The V and J genes are TRBV20-1 and TRBJ2-1; 7 bases map to TRBD2. Trimming took 6 bases from V and 4 from J; bases not matched to a gene: 6. The CDR3 runs 13 residues. CDR1 is DFQATT, CDR2 SNEGSKA, per germline (reference sequence). The CDR3 nucleotides read TGCAGTGCAACAGCGGGATATTACAATGAGCAGTTCTTC. Translation gives CSATAGYYNEQFF.

The chain has TRBV7-2 and TRBJ2-3; no clear D gene. CDR3 length: 12 residues. CDR1 is SGHTA and CDR2 is FQGNSA in the germline V gene. With 5 bases removed from V and 7 bases from J, the gap between germline ends came to 10 bases. The CDR3 reads CASSTDPYTQYF. CDR3 DNA sequence: TGTGCCAGCAGCACCGACCCTTATACGCAGTATTTT. Filled out from reference TRBV7-2 and TRBJ2-3, the complete variable domain reads GAGVSQSPSNKVTEKGKDVELRCDPISGHTALYWYRQSLGQGLEFLIYFQGNSAPDKSGLPSDRFSAERTGGSVSTLTIQRTQQEDSAVYLCASSTDPYTQYFGPGTRLTVL.

This clonotype was picked up a small number of times. A much larger clone differs by one base, so this may be a read error. This rearrangement joins TRBV29-1 to TRBJ2-5; 8 nucleotides line up with TRBD2. This CDR3 comprises 12 residues. V lost 5 bases and J lost 11; bases outside the gene matches: 10. Germline values: CDR1 SQVTM, CDR2 ANQGSEA. The CDR3 loop reads CSVQPGGNEQYF. The DNA of the CDR3 is TGCAGCGTTCAGCCGGGGGGGAATGAGCAGTACTTC. Full variable domain (rest looked up from reference TRBV29-1 and TRBJ2-5): SAVISQKPSRDICQRGTSLTIQCQVDSQVTMMFWYRQQPGQSLTLIATANQGSEATYESGFVIDKFPISRPNLTFSTLTVSNMSPEDSSIYLCSVQPGGNEQYFGPGTRLLVL.

This clonotype appeared a few times. The V gene is TRBV6-5, the J gene TRBJ2-3, with TRBD2 matching 11 bases. This CDR3 comprises 17 residues. With 0 bases clipped from V and 5 bases from J, the junction kept 7 bases outside the gene matches. The germline gives CDR1 MNHEY, CDR2 SVGAGI. CDR3 sequence (DNA): TGTGCCAGCAGTTACTCGCTAGTAGCGGGGGGGGTAGATACGCAGTATTTT. This gives the protein CASSYSLVAGGVDTQYF.

J is TRBJ2-5 and V is TRBV2; D ambiguous. Germline V gene sequence: CDR1 SNHLY, CDR2 FYNNEI. This CDR3 comprises 11 residues. V shed 7 bases and J shed 11 bases, with 14 bases lying between them. The CDR3 coding sequence is TGTGCCAGCACCAGCTACAATGAGCAGTACTTC. Translated, it gives CASTSYNEQYF.

This clonotype came up a few times. This chain links TRBV7-2 with TRBJ2-2, with 8 bases that match TRBD2. V was pared by 2 bases and J by 4 bases, with 6 bases of the junction left unmatched. This CDR3 has 16 amino acids. CDR1 is SGHTA and CDR2 is FQGNSA in the germline V gene. The CDR3 region has the DNA TGTGCCAGCAGCTTACGTTACGGGAGGGCCACCGGGGAGCTGTTTTTT. Translating it yields CASSLRYGRATGELFF.

The genes are TRBV7-9 and TRBJ2-1; possible D gene TRBD2, 6 bases. Looked up from germline, CDR1 is SEHNR and CDR2 is FQNEAQ (reference sequence). V was shortened by 5 bases and J by 7 bases, with 21 bases between the two germline ends. The CDR3 has 16 residues. CDR3 region: CASSPVVAVSLNEQFF. The CDR3 DNA reads TGTGCCAGCAGCCCGGTGGTAGCGGTGAGTCTGAATGAGCAGTTCTTC.

The chain couples TRBV6-1 to TRBJ2-1; the match to TRBD1 covers 8 bases. The DNA matches TRBJ2-7 better at its end, which makes the J call doubtful. This CDR3 has 15 residues. Germline lookup yields CDR1 MNHNS and CDR2 SASEGT. Written as DNA, the CDR3 is TGTGCCAGCAGTGATTTCAGGGGGCAGGGCAATGAGCAGTACTTC. It is translated as CASSDFRGQGNEQYF.

As regards this clonotype: An end of the junction does not agree with germline; a read error may underlie this. The chain uses TRBV11-2 and TRBJ2-3, with D maybe TRBD2 (6 bases). The CDR3 extends over 15 amino acids. The germline CDR1 and CDR2 sequences are SGHAT and FQNNGV. The chain's CDR3 is CVSSLNLGGGDTKYF. The CDR3 coding sequence is TGTGTCAGCAGCTTAAACCTCGGGGGTGGAGATACGAAGTATTTT.

A few counts support this clonotype. The rearrangement links TRBV7-9 to TRBJ2-3; TRBD2 is a possible D gene (6 bases). CDR3 length: 17 residues. Deletions cut 3 bases from V and 6 bases from J, with 22 bases between. The V gene's germline CDR1 is SEHNR and CDR2 FQNEAQ (reference sequence). This chain's CDR3 is CASSFGLVAATGDTQYF. The CDR3 DNA follows: TGTGCCAGCAGCTTTGGGTTGGTAGCGGCCACGGGGGATACGCAGTATTTT.

This chain joins TRBV4-3 and TRBJ2-5, with D possibly TRBD2 on 6 matching bases. Germline CDR1 reads LGHNA; CDR2 reads YSLEER. Trimming removed 1 base from V and 11 bases from J, with 23 bases in between. The CDR3 has 16 residues. The CDR3 DNA is TGCGCCAGCAGCCAAGCGGGGGAATTAGGTACAAATGAGCAGTACTTC. Residues: CASSQAGELGTNEQYF.

V gene TRBV20-1 combines with J gene TRBJ2-7; TRBD2 matches 9 bases. Unmatched junction bases numbered 6, after V lost 6 bases and J lost 3 bases. This CDR3 spans 13 amino acids. Per germline, CDR1 DFQATT and CDR2 SNEGSKA (reference sequence). DNA for the CDR3: TGCAGTGCGGTGACTAGCGGCATCTACGAGCAGTACTTC. Translated, it gives CSAVTSGIYEQYF.

A remark on this clonotype: A read error may account for a junction end that differs from germline. The rearrangement uses TRBV28 and TRBJ2-3; TRBD2 is a possible D gene (6 bases). Germline V gene lookup returns CDR1 MDHEN and CDR2 SYDVKM. CDR3 size: 15 residues. CDR3 in DNA: TGTGTCAGCAGTTTATCCGGCGGGACCACAGATACGCAGTATTTT. Protein: CVSSLSGGTTDTQYF.

The V and J genes are TRBV12-3 or TRBV12-4 and TRBJ2-5; D possibly uses TRBD1 or TRBD2 (5 bases each). The CDR3 totals 14 residues. With 7 bases removed from V and 11 bases from J, the gap between germline ends came to 23 bases. The CDR3 coding sequence is TGTGCCAGCACCTGGGACGCAGCCCGGAGAGAGCAGTACTTC. This encodes CASTWDAARREQYF.

The J gene is TRBJ2-7, the V gene TRBV4-3; D is possibly TRBD1 (6 bases). The CDR3 is made up of 14 amino acids. With 3 bases removed from V and 0 bases from J, the gap between germline ends came to 9 bases. Germline loops: CDR1 LGHNA, CDR2 YSLEER. The CDR3 here is CASSHGQYSYEQYF. CDR3 nucleotide sequence: TGCGCCAGCAGCCATGGACAGTACTCCTACGAGCAGTACTTC.

The chain joins TRBV5-1 to TRBJ2-3, with a weak D call TRBD2 (5 bases). Germline lookup yields CDR1 SGHRS and CDR2 YFSETQ. The CDR3 runs 14 residues. The V gene lost 7 bases and the J gene lost 0 bases, with 12 bases spanning the gap. CDR3 amino acids: CASEPGFSTDTQYF. The CDR3 DNA reads TGCGCCAGCGAACCGGGATTTAGCACAGATACGCAGTATTTT.

As DNA, the CDR3 is TGCGCCAGCAGCCAAGAAATTGACAGGGGGCGGACTAGCCGGGTGCACATTCAGTACTTC. Encoded protein: CASSQEIDRGRTSRVHIQYF. The V gene is TRBV4-1, the J gene TRBJ2-4; 10 bases match TRBD1. V lost 0 bases to trimming and J lost 8 bases; unmatched junction nucleotides: 19. The CDR3 is made up of 20 amino acids. CDR1 and CDR2 (germline): MGHRA, YSYEKL.

This clonotype was observed a handful of times. The chain couples TRBV10-3 to TRBJ2-1, with 10 bases that match TRBD2. V shed 2 bases and J 2 bases; nucleotides not matched to a gene: 3. This CDR3 has 16 residues. CDR1 is ENHRY and CDR2 is SYGVKD in the germline V gene. CDR3 DNA: TGTGCCATCAGTGAGCGGAGCGGGGGGGCCTACAATGAGCAGTTCTTC. Protein sequence: CAISERSGGAYNEQFF.

The CDR3 DNA follows: TGCAGCGTTGATGGACCGAGCTCCTACAATGAGCAGTTCTTC. Translated, it gives CSVDGPSSYNEQFF. The chain combines TRBV29-1 with TRBJ2-1; D unresolved. Trimming took off 3 bases at V and 0 bases at J, with 9 bases between the two ends. This CDR3 has 14 amino acids. Germline V gives CDR1 SQVTM, CDR2 ANQGSEA.